The T cell receptor beta chain described here comes from a study of T cells in Graves' hyperthyroidism and ophthalmopathy. RNA transcripts yielded amplified TCR beta CDR3 regions. The HTBI primer set served for first-round RT-PCR of the TCR CDR3. Each CDR3 protein gets one entry after TCRdb re-called the multiplex PCR reads with MiXCR. The sample shows 300,000 to 450,000 distinct CDR3 sequences, 14% to 15% of them seen only once. Germline V gene sequence: CDR1 MGHRA, CDR2 YSYEKL. The V end lost 1 base, the J end lost 5 bases, and 9 bases lay between the germline ends. The CDR3 has 14 residues. Thyroid ultrasound and orbital computed tomography, with clinical symptoms and serum thyroxine and TRAb, informed diagnoses. Only a few counts were recorded for this clonotype.

The specimen sequenced was blood. The sequence was obtained from a woman under 40 with Graves' hyperthyroidism. The J gene is TRBJ1-5, the V gene TRBV4-1; D remains ambiguous. In DNA, the CDR3 is TGCGCCAGCAGCCAAGGTGTGGTCGATCAGCCCCAGCATTTT. It yields the protein CASSQGVVDQPQHF.